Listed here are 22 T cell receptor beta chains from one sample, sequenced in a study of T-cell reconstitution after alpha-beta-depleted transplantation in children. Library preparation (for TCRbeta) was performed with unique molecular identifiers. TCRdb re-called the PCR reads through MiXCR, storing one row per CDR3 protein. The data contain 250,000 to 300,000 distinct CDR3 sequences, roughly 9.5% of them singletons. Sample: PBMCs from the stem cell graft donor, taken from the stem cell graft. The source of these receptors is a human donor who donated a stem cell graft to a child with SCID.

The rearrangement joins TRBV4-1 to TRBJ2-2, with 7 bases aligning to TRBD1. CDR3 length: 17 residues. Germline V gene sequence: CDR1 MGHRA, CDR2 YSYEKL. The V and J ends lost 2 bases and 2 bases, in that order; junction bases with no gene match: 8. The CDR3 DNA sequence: TGCGCCAGCAGCCAACAAACGACAGGGTTAAACACCGGGGAGCTGTTTTTT. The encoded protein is CASSQQTTGLNTGELFF.

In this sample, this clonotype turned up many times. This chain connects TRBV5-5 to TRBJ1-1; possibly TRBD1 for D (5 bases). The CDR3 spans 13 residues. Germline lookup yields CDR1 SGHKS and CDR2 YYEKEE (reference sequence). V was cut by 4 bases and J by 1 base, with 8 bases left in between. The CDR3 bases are TGTGCCAGCAGCGCCACAGGGAACACTGAAGCTTTCTTT. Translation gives CASSATGNTEAFF.

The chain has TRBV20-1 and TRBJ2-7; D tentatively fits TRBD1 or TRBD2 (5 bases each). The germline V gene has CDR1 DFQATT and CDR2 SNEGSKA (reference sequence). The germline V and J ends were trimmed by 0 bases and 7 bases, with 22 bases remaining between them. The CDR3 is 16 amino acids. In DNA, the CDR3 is TGCAGTGCTAGAGATCCGAAAGGGACCCATCCGAGTGAGCAGTACTTC. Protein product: CSARDPKGTHPSEQYF.

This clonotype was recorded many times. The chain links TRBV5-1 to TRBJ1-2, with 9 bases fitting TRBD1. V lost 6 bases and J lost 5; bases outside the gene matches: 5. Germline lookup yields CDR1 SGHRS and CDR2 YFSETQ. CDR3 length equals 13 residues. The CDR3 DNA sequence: TGCGCCAGCACCACAGGGGGCGCTTATGGCTACACCTTC. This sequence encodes CASTTGGAYGYTF.

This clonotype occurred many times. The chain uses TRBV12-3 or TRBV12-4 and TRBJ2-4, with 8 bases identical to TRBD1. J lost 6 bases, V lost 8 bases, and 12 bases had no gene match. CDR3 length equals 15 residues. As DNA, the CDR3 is TGTGCCAGCGGACAGGGTGTCACGGATGGAAACATTCAGTACTTC. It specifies CASGQGVTDGNIQYF.

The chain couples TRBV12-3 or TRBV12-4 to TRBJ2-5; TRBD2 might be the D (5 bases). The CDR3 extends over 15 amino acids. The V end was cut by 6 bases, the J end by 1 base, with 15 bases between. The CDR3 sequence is CASRYYSVGQETQYF. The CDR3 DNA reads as TGTGCCAGCAGATACTATAGCGTGGGCCAAGAGACCCAGTACTTC.

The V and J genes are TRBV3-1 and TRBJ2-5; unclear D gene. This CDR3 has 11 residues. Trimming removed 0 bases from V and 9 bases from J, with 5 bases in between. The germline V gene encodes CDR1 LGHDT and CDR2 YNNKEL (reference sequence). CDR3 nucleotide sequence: TGTGCCAGCAGCCAAGATAGGGCCCAGTACTTC. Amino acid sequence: CASSQDRAQYF.

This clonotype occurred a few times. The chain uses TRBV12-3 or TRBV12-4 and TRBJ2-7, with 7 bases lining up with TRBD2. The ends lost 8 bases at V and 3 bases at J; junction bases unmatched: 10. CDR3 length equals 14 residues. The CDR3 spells CASAGGRNSYEQYF. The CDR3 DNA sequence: TGTGCCAGCGCCGGGGGGAGGAATAGCTACGAGCAGTACTTC.

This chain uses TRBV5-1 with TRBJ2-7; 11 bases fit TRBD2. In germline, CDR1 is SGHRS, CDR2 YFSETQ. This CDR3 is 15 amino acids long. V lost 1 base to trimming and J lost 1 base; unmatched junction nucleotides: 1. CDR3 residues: CASSLRLAGSYEQYF. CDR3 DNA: TGCGCCAGCAGCTTGAGACTAGCGGGGTCCTACGAGCAGTACTTC.

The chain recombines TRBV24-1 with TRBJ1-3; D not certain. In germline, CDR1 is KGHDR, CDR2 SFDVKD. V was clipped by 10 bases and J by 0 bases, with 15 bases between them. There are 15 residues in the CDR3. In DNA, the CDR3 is TGTGCCACAGACCAAGGGAACAACTCTGGAAACACCATATATTTT. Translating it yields CATDQGNNSGNTIYF.

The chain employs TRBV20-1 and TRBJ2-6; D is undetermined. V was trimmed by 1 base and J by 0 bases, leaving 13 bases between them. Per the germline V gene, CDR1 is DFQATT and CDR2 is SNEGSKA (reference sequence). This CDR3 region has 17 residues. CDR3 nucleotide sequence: TGCAGTGCTAGAGGGGTCATGAAGGACTCTGGGGCCAACGTCCTGACTTTC. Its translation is CSARGVMKDSGANVLTF.

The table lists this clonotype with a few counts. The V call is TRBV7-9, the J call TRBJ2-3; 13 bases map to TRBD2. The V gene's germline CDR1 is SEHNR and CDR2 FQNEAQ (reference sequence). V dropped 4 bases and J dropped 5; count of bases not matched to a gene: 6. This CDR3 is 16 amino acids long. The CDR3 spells CASSSGLAGALDTQYF. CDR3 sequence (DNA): TGTGCCAGCAGCTCAGGACTAGCGGGGGCATTAGATACGCAGTATTTT.

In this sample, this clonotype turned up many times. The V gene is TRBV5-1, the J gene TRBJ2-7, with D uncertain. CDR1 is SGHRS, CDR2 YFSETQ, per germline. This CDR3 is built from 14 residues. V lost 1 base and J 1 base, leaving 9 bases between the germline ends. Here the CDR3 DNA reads TGCGCCAGCAGCTTGCGGGCGGCTTCCTACGAGCAGTACTTC. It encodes CASSLRAASYEQYF.

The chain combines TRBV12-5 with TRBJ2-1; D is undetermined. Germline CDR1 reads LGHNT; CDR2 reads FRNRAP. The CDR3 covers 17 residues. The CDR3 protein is CASSKQVKLTTYNEQFF. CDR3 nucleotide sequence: TGTGCCTCCTCCAAGCAGGTAAAACTAACAACTTACAATGAGCAGTTCTTC.

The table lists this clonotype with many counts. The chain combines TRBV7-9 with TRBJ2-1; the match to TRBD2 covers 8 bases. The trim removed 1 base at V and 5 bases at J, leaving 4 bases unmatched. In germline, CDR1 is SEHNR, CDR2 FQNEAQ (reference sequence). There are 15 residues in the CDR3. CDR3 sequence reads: CASSLVLAGNNEQFF. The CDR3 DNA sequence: TGTGCCAGCAGCTTAGTTCTAGCGGGCAACAATGAGCAGTTCTTC.

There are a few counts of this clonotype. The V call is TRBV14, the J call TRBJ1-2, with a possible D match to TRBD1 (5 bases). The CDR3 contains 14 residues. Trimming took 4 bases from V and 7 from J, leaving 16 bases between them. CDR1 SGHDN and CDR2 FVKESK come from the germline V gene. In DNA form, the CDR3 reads TGTGCCAGCAGCCCCTTGGCGGGGGGAGGTGGCTACACCTTC. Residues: CASSPLAGGGGYTF.

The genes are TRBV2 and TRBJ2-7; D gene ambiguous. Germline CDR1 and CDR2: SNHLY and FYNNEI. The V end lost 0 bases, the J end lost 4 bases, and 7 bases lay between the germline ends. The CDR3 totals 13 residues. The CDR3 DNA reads TGTGCCAGCAGTGAAGCGGCCAGTTACGAGCAGTACTTC. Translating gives CASSEAASYEQYF.

The DNA of the CDR3 is TGTGCCAGCAGACCCCTAACTGAGAACACTGAAGCTTTCTTT. This gives the protein CASRPLTENTEAFF. The genes are TRBV5-5 and TRBJ1-1; no reliable D call. The V and J ends lost 5 bases and 1 base respectively, with 12 bases between them. The CDR3 has 14 residues. CDR1 is SGHKS and CDR2 is YYEKEE in the germline V gene (reference sequence).

CDR3 DNA sequence: TGTGCCAGCAGCTCGGCCGGGACAGGATTACATGAGCAGTTCTTC. Its translation is CASSSAGTGLHEQFF. This chain joins TRBV9 and TRBJ2-1, with TRBD1 identical over 8 bases. V lost 4 bases and J lost 8; bases outside the gene matches: 11. This CDR3 comprises 15 residues. The germline gives CDR1 SGDLS, CDR2 YYNGEE.

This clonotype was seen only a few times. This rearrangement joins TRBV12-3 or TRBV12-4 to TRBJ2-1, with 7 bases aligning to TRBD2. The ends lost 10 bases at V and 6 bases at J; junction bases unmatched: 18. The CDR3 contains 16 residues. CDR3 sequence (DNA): TGTGCCACCTTGCAGCGAACGGCTAGCGGAGGCAATGAGCAGTTCTTC. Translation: CATLQRTASGGNEQFF.

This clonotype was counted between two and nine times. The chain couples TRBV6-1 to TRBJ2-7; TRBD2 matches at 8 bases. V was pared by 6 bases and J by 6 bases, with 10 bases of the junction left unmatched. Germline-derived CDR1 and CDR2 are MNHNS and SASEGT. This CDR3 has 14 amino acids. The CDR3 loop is CASSRQRGLLEQYF. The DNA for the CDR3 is TGTGCCAGCAGCCGCCAGCGGGGGTTGCTCGAGCAGTACTTC.

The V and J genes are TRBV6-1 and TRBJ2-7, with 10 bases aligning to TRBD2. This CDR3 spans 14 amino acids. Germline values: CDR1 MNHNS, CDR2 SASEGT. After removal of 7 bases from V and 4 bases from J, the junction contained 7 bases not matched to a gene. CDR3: CASNIAGGQYEQYF. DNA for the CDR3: TGTGCCAGCAATATAGCGGGGGGACAGTACGAGCAGTACTTC.